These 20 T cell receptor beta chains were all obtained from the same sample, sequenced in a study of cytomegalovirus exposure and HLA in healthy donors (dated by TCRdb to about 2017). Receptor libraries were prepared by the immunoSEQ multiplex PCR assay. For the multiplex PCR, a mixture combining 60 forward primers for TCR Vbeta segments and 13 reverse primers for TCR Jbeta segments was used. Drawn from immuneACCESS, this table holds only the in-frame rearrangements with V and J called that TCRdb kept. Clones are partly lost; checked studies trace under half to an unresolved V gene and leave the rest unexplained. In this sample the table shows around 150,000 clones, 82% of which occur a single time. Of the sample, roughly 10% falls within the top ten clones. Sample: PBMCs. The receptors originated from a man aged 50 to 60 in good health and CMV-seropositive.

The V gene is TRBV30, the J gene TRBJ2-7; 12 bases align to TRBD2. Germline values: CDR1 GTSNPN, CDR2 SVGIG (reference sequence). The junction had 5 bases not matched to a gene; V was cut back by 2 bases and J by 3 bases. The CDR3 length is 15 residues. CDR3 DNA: TGTGCCTGGAGTTCTACTAGCGGGAGGCTCTACGAGCAGTACTTC. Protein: CAWSSTSGRLYEQYF. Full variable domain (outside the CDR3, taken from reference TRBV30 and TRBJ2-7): SQTIHQWPATLVQPVGSPLSLECTVEGTSNPNLYWYRQAAGRGLQLLFYSVGIGQISSEVPQNLSASRPQDRQFILSSKKLLLSDSGFYLCAWSSTSGRLYEQYFGPGTRLTVT.

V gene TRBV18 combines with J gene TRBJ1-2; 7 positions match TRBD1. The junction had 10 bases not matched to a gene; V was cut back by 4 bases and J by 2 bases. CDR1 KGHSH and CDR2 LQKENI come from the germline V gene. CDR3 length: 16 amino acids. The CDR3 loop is CASSQVPGQNNYGYTF. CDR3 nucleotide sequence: TGTGCCAGCTCACAAGTCCCGGGACAGAACAACTATGGCTACACCTTC. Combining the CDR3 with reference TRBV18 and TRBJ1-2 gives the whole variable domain NAGVMQNPRHLVRRRGQEARLRCSPMKGHSHVYWYRQLPEEGLKFMVYLQKENIIDESGMPKERFSAEFPKEGPSILRIQQVVRGDSAAYFCASSQVPGQNNYGYTFGSGTRLTVV.

CDR3 coding DNA: TGCGCCAGCAGCCAAATATGGGGGCTCGACGAGCAGTACTTC. As protein: CASSQIWGLDEQYF. The chain is built from TRBV4-3 and TRBJ2-7, with D perhaps TRBD1 (6 bases). The V end was cut by 2 bases, the J end by 5 bases, with 13 bases between. From germline, CDR1 is LGHNA and CDR2 YSLEER. This CDR3 region has 14 residues.

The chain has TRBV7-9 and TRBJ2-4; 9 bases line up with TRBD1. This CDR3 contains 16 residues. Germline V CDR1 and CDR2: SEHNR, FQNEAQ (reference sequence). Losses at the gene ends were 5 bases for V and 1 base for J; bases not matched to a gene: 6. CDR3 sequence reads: CASSPTGTGAKNIQYF. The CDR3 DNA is TGTGCCAGCAGCCCTACCGGGACAGGGGCCAAAAACATTCAGTACTTC.

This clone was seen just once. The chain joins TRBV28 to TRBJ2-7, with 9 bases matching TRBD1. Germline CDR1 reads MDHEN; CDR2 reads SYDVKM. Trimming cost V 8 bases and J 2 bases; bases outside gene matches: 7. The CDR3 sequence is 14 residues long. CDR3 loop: CASLTTGGTYEQYF. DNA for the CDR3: TGTGCCAGCCTCACTACAGGGGGCACCTACGAGCAGTACTTC.

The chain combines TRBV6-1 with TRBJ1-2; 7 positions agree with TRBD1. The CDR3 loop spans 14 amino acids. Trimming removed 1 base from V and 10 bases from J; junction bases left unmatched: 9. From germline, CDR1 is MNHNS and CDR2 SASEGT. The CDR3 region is CASSEDRGRVIYTF. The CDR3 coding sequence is TGTGCCAGCAGTGAAGACAGGGGCCGAGTAATCTACACCTTC.

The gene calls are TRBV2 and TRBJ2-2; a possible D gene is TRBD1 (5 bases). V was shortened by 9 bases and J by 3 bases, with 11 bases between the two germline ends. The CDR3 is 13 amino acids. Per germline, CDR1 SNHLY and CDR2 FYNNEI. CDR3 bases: TGTGCCAGTGGCTTGACAGACACCGGGGAGCTGTTTTTT. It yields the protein CASGLTDTGELFF.

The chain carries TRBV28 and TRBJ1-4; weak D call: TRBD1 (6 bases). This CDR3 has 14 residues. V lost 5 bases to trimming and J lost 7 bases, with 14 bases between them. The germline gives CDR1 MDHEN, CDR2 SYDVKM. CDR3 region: CASSRARGSEKLFF. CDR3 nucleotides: TGTGCCAGCAGTCGGGCCAGGGGCAGTGAAAAACTGTTTTTT.

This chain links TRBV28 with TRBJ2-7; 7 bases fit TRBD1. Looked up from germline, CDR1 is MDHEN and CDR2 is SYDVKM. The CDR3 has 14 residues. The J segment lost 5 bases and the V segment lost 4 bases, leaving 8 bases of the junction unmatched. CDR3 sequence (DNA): TGTGCCAGCAGTTCCCGGGACAGTAGCGACGAGCAGTACTTC. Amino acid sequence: CASSSRDSSDEQYF.

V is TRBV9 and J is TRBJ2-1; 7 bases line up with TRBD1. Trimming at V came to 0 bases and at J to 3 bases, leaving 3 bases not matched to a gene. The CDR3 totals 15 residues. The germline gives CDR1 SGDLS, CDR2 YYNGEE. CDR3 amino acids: CASSVAGGVYNEQFF. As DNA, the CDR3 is TGTGCCAGCAGCGTAGCAGGGGGAGTCTACAATGAGCAGTTCTTC.

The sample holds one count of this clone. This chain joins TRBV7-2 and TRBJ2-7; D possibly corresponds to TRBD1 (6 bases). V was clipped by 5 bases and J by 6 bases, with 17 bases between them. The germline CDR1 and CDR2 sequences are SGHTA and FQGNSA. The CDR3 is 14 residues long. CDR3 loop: CASSTQPQGGEQYF. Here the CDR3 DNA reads TGTGCCAGCAGCACCCAACCCCAAGGGGGCGAGCAGTACTTC.

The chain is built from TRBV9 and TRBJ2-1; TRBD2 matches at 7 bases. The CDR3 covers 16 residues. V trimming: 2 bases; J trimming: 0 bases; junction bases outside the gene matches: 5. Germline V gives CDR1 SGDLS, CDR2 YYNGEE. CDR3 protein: CASSVLAVSSYNEQFF. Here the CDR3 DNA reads TGTGCCAGCAGCGTCCTAGCGGTTAGCTCCTACAATGAGCAGTTCTTC.

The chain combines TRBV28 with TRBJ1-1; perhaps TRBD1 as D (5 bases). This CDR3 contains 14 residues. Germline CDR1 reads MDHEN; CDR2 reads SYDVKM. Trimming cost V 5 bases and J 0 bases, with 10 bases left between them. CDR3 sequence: CASSPRGVNTEAFF. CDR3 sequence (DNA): TGTGCCAGCAGTCCACGGGGGGTGAACACTGAAGCTTTCTTT.

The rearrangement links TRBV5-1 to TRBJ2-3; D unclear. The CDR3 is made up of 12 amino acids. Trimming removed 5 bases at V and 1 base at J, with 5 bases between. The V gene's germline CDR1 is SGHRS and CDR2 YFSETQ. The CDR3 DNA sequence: TGCGCCAGCAGAATAGGCACAGATACGCAGTATTTT. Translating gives CASRIGTDTQYF.

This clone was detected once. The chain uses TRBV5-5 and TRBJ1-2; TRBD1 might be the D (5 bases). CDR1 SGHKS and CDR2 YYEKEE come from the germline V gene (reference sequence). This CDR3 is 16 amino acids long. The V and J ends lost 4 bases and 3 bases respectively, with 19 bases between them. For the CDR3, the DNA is TGTGCCAGCAGCCAAGATCAGTCCGACAGTTACTATGGCTACACCTTC. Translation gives CASSQDQSDSYYGYTF.

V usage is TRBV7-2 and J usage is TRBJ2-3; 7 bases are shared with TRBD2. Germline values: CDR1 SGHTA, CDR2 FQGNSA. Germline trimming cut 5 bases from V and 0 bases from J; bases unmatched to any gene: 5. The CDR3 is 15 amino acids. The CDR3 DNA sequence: TGTGCCAGCAGCCTGGCGGGGGTTAGCACAGATACGCAGTATTTT. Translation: CASSLAGVSTDTQYF.

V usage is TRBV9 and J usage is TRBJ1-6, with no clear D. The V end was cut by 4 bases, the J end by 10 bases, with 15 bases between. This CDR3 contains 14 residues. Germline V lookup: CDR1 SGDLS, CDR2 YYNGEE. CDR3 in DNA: TGTGCCAGCAGCACCGGTCCGGTTTCGTCACCCCTCCACTTT. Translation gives CASSTGPVSSPLHF.

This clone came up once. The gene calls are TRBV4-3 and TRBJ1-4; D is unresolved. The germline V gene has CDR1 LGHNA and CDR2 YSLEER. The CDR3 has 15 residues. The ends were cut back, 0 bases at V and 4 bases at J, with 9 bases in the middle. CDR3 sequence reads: CASSQEQTVNEKLFF. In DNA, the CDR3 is TGCGCCAGCAGCCAAGAACAGACGGTTAATGAAAAACTGTTTTTT.

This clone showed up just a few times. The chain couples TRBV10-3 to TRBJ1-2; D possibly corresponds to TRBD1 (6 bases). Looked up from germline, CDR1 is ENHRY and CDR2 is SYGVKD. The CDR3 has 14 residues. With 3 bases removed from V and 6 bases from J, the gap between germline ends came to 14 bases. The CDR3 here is CAISEGQPFDGYTF. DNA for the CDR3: TGTGCCATCAGTGAAGGACAGCCTTTTGATGGCTACACCTTC.

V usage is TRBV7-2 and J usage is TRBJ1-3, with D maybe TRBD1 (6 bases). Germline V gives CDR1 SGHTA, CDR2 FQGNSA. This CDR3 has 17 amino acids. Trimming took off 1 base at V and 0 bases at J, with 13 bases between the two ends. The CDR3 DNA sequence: TGTGCCAGCAGCTTAGTCGCAGGGGCCGACTCTGGAAACACCATATATTTT. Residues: CASSLVAGADSGNTIYF. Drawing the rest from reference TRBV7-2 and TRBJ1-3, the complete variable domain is GAGVSQSPSNKVTEKGKDVELRCDPISGHTALYWYRQSLGQGLEFLIYFQGNSAPDKSGLPSDRFSAERTGGSVSTLTIQRTQQEDSAVYLCASSLVAGADSGNTIYFGEGSWLTVV.